This T cell receptor beta chain was documented in a study of T cell repertoires in cytomegalovirus infection (dated by TCRdb to about 2019). With regard to the full study: Peptide stimulations targeted recently identified HLA-C-restricted CMV epitopes, whose presentation resists viral immunomodulation, together with well-studied HLA-B-restricted epitopes. Donor HLA type was relevant to the analysis, as public TCR beta signatures indicated carriage of CMV infection together with the matching HLA type. What the work shows at the level of the full study, not this receptor alone: In the ex vivo response, HLA-C-restricted CMV-specific TCR beta clonotypes were dominant, and in two of eight donors the single most frequent clonotype came from this HLA-C-restricted group. In both this cohort and an independent cohort of some 380 donors, the cumulative frequency of public TCR beta family members distinguished carriers of CMV infection plus the relevant HLA type.

Reading the germline V gene (reference sequence) gives CDR1 SEHNR and CDR2 FQNEAQ. Trimming removed 5 bases from V and 9 bases from J, leaving 8 bases between the germline ends. Its CDR3 holds 11 amino acids, cysteine through phenylalanine. Only the CDR3 portion is preserved as DNA: 33 bases, with reading frame beginning at the first base. Sequencing was performed on an Illumina HiSeq 1500. In-frame beta chains were kept once TCRdb had trimmed the public reads at Q25 with fastp and called clones with MiXCR. When rows share a CDR3 protein, they turn into one entry using the most common DNA and genes. The table for this sample lists roughly 200,000 distinct CDR3 sequences; around 40% of them were counted only once. Roughly three fifths of the sample comes from the top ten. This clonotype appeared a few times. No cognate antigen has been identified for it. Base qualities were left out, and no much larger clone turns up one base away.

In the paper's terms, the treatment or condition label means: in vitro stimulation with specific CMV peptide epitopes to enrich CMV-specific T cells. The source was CD8+ T cells from cultured PBMCs, collected from culture after CMV antigen stimulation. This receptor chain uses TRBV7-9 and TRBJ1-5; a tentative D match to TRBD1 spans 5 bases. The clonotype was recovered from a human donor in good health (CMV status not recorded). Some clones in this sample may be carry-over from other donors' samples. The nucleotide sequence is given as TGTGCCAGCAGCCAGGGTGGGCCCCAGCATTTT. This is translated as CASSQGGPQHF.